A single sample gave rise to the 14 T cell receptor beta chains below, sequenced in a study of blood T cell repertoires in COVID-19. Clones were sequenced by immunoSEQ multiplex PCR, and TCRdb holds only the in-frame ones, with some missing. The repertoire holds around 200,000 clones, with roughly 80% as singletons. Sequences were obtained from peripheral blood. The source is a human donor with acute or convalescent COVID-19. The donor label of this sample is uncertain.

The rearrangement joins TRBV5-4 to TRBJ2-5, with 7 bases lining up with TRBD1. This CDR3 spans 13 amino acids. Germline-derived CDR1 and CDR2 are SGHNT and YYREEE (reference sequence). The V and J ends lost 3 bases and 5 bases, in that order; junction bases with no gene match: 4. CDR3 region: CASSWDSDETQYF. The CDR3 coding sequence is TGTGCCAGCAGCTGGGACAGCGACGAGACCCAGTACTTC.

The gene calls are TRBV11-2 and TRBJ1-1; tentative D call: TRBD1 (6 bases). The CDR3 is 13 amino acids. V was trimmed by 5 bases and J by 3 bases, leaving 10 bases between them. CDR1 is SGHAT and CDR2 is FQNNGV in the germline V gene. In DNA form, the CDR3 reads TGTGCCAGCAGCCGACGGACAGACACTGAAGCTTTCTTT. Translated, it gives CASSRRTDTEAFF.

In DNA form, the CDR3 reads TGTGCCAGCAGTGAAGTCGGGACAGGAAGCTCACCCCTCCACTTT. Amino acids: CASSEVGTGSSPLHF. V gene TRBV6-1 combines with J gene TRBJ1-6, with 8 bases aligning to TRBD1. Germline CDR1 and CDR2: MNHNS and SASEGT. V trimming: 1 base; J trimming: 10 bases; junction bases outside the gene matches: 6. The CDR3 sequence is 15 residues long.

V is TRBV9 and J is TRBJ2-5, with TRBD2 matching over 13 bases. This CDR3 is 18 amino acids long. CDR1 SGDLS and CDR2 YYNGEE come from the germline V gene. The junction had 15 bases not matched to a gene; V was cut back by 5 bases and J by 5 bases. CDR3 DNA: TGTGCCAGCAGTGCTACACTAGCGGGGGGGATCAAAAGCGAGACCCAGTACTTC. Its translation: CASSATLAGGIKSETQYF.

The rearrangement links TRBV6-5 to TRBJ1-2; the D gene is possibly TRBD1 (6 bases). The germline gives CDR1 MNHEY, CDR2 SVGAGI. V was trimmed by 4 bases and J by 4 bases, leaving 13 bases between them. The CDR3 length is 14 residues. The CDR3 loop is CASSSQGHSYGYTF. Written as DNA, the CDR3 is TGTGCCAGCAGTTCCCAGGGACATTCCTATGGCTACACCTTC.

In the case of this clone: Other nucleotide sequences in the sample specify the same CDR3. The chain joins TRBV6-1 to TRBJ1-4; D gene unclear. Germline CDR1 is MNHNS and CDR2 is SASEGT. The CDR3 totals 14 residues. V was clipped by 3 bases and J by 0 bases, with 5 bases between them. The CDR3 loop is CASSDGATNEKLFF. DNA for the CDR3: TGTGCCAGCAGTGACGGTGCAACTAATGAAAAACTGTTTTTT.

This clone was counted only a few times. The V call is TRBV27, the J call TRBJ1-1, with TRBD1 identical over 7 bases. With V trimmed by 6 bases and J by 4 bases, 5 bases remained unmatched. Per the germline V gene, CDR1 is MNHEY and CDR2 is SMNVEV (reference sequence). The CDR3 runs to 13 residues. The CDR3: CASRAQGGTEAFF. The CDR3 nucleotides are TGTGCCAGCAGAGCGCAGGGGGGCACTGAAGCTTTCTTT.

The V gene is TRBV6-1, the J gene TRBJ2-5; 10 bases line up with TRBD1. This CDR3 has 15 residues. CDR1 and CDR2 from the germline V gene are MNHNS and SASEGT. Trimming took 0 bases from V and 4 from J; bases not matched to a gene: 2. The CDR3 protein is CASSEARTGGETQYF. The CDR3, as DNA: TGTGCCAGCAGTGAAGCGCGGACAGGGGGAGAGACCCAGTACTTC.

The CDR3 sequence is CSAGHEGSPLHF. The DNA of the CDR3 is TGCAGCGCGGGACACGAGGGCTCACCCCTCCACTTT. V gene TRBV29-1 combines with J gene TRBJ1-6; TRBD1 is a possible D gene (6 bases). Trimming shortened V by 7 bases and J by 10 bases, and 14 bases separated the two germline ends. Per germline, CDR1 SQVTM and CDR2 ANQGSEA. The CDR3 totals 12 residues. Using reference TRBV29-1 and TRBJ1-6 for the parts outside the CDR3, the full variable domain is SAVISQKPSRDICQRGTSLTIQCQVDSQVTMMFWYRQQPGQSLTLIATANQGSEATYESGFVIDKFPISRPNLTFSTLTVSNMSPEDSSIYLCSAGHEGSPLHFGNGTRLTVT.

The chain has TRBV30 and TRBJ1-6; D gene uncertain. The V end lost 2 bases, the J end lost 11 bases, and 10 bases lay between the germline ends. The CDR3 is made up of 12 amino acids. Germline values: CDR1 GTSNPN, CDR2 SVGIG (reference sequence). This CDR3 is CAWSPEDTPLHF. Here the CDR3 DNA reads TGTGCCTGGAGTCCCGAAGACACACCCCTCCACTTT.

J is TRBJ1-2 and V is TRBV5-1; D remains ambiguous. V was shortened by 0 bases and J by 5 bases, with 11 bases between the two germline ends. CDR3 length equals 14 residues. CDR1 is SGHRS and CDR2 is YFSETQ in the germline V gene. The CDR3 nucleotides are TGCGCCAGCAGCTTGGCCGGGAGGGAGTATGGCTACACCTTC. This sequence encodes CASSLAGREYGYTF.

For the CDR3, the DNA is TGTGCCTGGATGGGGGGGCGCGAGCAGTACTTC. Residues: CAWMGGREQYF. This chain connects TRBV30 to TRBJ2-7; TRBD2 is a possible D gene (7 bases). Looked up from germline, CDR1 is GTSNPN and CDR2 is SVGIG (reference sequence). The V end lost 4 bases, the J end lost 6 bases, and 10 bases lay between the germline ends. CDR3 length: 11 amino acids.

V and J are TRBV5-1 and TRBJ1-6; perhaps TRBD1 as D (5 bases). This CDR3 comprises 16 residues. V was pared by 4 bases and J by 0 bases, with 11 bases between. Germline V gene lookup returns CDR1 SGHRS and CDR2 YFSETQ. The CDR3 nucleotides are TGCGCCAGCAGCATCAGGGCTAGCTCCTATAATTCACCCCTCCACTTT. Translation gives CASSIRASSYNSPLHF.

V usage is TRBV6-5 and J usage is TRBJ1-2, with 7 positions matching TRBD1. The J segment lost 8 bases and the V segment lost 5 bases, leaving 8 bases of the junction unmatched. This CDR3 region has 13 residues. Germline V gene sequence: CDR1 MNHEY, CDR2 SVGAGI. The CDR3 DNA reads TGTGCCAGCAGTACTACAGGGGCAGGAGGCTACACCTTC. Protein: CASSTTGAGGYTF.